The 30 T cell receptor beta chains below were found in one sample sequenced in a study of regulatory T cells in long-lasting Graves disease. The time point denotes: newly diagnosed GD, antithyroid drugs for less than 3 months. PBMCs provided the RNA from which the TCR library was made. The authors built TCR beta libraries using iRepertoire HTBI primers and Arm-PCR of CDR3 regions. MiXCR was run by TCRdb on the multiplex PCR reads, yielding one entry per CDR3 protein. The sample holds a few hundred thousand distinct CDR3 sequences, 15% to 20% seen once. In addition, the sample was reused for a study of T cells in Graves' hyperthyroidism and ophthalmopathy.

The sample in question was peripheral blood mononuclear cells (PBMCs), obtained at new diagnosis, from a patient treated with antithyroid drugs. Source of these receptors: a man in his forties with Graves disease.

This clonotype was counted at least ten times. The V call is TRBV20-1, the J call TRBJ1-5, with TRBD1 as a possible D gene (5 bases). Germline CDR1 reads DFQATT; CDR2 reads SNEGSKA (reference sequence). V shed 4 bases and J shed 1 base, with 8 bases lying between them. This CDR3 comprises 13 residues. This chain's CDR3 is CSATRQSNQPQHF. CDR3 nucleotides: TGCAGTGCTACCCGACAGAGCAATCAGCCCCAGCATTTT.

In regard to this clonotype: A much larger clone sits a single nucleotide away, making a read error possible. The chain uses TRBV28 and TRBJ2-6; D possibly uses TRBD1 or TRBD2 (5 bases each). V was cut by 7 bases and J by 1 base, with 11 bases left in between. Germline lookup yields CDR1 MDHEN and CDR2 SYDVKM. The CDR3 covers 15 residues. The CDR3 DNA reads TGTGCCAGCAACTCGGGGCCATCTGGGGCCAACGTCCTGACTTTC. Translation: CASNSGPSGANVLTF.

This rearrangement joins TRBV5-1 to TRBJ1-4, with 8 positions matching TRBD1. Trimming at V came to 0 bases and at J to 5 bases, leaving 6 bases not matched to a gene. CDR1 and CDR2 from the germline V gene are SGHRS and YFSETQ. The CDR3 runs to 16 residues. CDR3 DNA sequence: TGCGCCAGCAGCTTGGACGCGACAGGGGCAAATGAAAAACTGTTTTTT. It specifies CASSLDATGANEKLFF.

This clonotype has a handful of counts. The chain has TRBV6-2 or TRBV6-3 and TRBJ1-1; D possibly corresponds to TRBD1 (5 bases). The germline CDR1 and CDR2 sequences are MNHEY and SVGEGT. The CDR3 is 16 residues long. Trimming stripped 2 bases from V and 4 bases from J, with 17 bases between. CDR3 DNA sequence: TGTGCCAGCAGTTACACAGAGACAGTTTGGGCCACTGAAGCTTTCTTT. Amino acids: CASSYTETVWATEAFF.

This clonotype was counted many times. The chain links TRBV20-1 to TRBJ1-2, with D possibly matching TRBD1 (5 bases). V dropped 0 bases and J dropped 4 bases, with 15 bases sitting between them. The germline gives CDR1 DFQATT, CDR2 SNEGSKA (reference sequence). CDR3 size: 15 residues. CDR3 residues: CSARDGTGRVYGYTF. The CDR3, as DNA: TGCAGTGCTAGAGATGGAACAGGAAGGGTCTATGGCTACACCTTC.

In its sample, this clonotype was seen many times. The genes are TRBV30 and TRBJ2-5, with 9 positions matching TRBD2. CDR1 GTSNPN and CDR2 SVGIG come from the germline V gene (reference sequence). CDR3 length: 14 amino acids. Germline trimming cut 0 bases from V and 5 bases from J; bases unmatched to any gene: 4. The CDR3 bases are TGTGCCTGGAGTGTGGCGGGGGGGTGGGAGACCCAGTACTTC. This sequence encodes CAWSVAGGWETQYF.

This clonotype was found many times. This chain links TRBV20-1 with TRBJ1-5; TRBD1 aligns across 7 bases. Germline CDR1 DFQATT, CDR2 SNEGSKA (reference sequence). The CDR3 has 16 amino acids. The V and J ends lost 1 base and 3 bases, in that order; junction bases with no gene match: 9. For the CDR3, the DNA is TGCAGTGCTAGAGCGCCGGGACAGAGCCACAATCAGCCCCAGCATTTT. Translating it yields CSARAPGQSHNQPQHF.

This clonotype was seen repeatedly, ten times or more. One end of the junction fails to match germline, which may point to a read error. The V and J genes are TRBV10-3 and TRBJ2-3; tentatively, D is TRBD1 or TRBD2 (5 bases each). The CDR3 loop spans 12 amino acids. CDR1 is ENHRY, CDR2 SYGVKD, per germline. The CDR3 nucleotides are TGTGCCGTCAGGGACAGCACAGATACGCAGTATTTT. This sequence encodes CAVRDSTDTQYF.

This clonotype was detected ten times or more. The chain has TRBV20-1 and TRBJ2-5; tentatively, D is TRBD2 (5 bases). Trimming left V 5 bases short and J 7 bases short, with 8 bases between. Germline CDR1 is DFQATT and CDR2 is SNEGSKA (reference sequence). This CDR3 region has 10 residues. CDR3 sequence: CSAQRGTQYF. CDR3 coding DNA: TGCAGTGCTCAACGGGGGACCCAGTACTTC.

The chain links TRBV4-3 to TRBJ1-1; D gene uncertain. The CDR3 is 15 residues long. Germline V CDR1 and CDR2: LGHNA, YSLEER. V lost 0 bases to trimming and J lost 6 bases, with 14 bases between them. CDR3 DNA: TGCGCCAGCAGCCAAGACCCGGGGTCGGGCGCTGAAGCTTTCTTT. Amino acids: CASSQDPGSGAEAFF.

This clonotype occurred a few times. The V gene is TRBV9, the J gene TRBJ2-7, with 9 bases lining up with TRBD1. J lost 3 bases, V lost 0 bases, and 4 bases had no gene match. Germline loops: CDR1 SGDLS, CDR2 YYNGEE. The length of the CDR3 is 15 residues. The CDR3 nucleotides read TGTGCCAGCAGCGTAGTCACAGGGGGCATCTACGAGCAGTACTTC. This sequence encodes CASSVVTGGIYEQYF.

This clonotype has only a few counts. V is TRBV10-3 and J is TRBJ2-5, with a weak D call TRBD2 (7 bases). The CDR3 sequence is 16 residues long. The V gene's germline CDR1 is ENHRY and CDR2 SYGVKD. Trimming took off 3 bases at V and 1 base at J, with 15 bases between the two ends. As DNA, the CDR3 is TGTGCCATCAGTGAACGGGGGGCAGATTTCCAAGAGACCCAGTACTTC. Translated, it gives CAISERGADFQETQYF.

There are many counts of this clonotype. At one end, the junction sequence differs from germline, possibly due to a read error. As DNA, the CDR3 is TGTGCCAGCAGCTTAACGGGACTAGCGGGGGGAACAGATACGCAGTATTTT. It yields the protein CASSLTGLAGGTDTQYF. The chain combines TRBV5-1 with TRBJ2-3; 15 positions match TRBD2. Per germline, CDR1 SGHRS and CDR2 YFSETQ. The CDR3 contains 17 residues.

This clonotype has ten or more counts. This sequence joins TRBV9 and TRBJ2-3; the D call may be TRBD1 or TRBD2 (6 bases each). Germline V lookup: CDR1 SGDLS, CDR2 YYNGEE. This CDR3 is 17 amino acids long. The V gene lost 6 bases and the J gene lost 6 bases, with 26 bases spanning the gap. In nucleotides, the CDR3 is TGTGCCAGCAACAACGCCGGCGGGACAAGAAAAGGGGATACGCAGTATTTT. It is translated as CASNNAGGTRKGDTQYF.

This clonotype was detected only a few times. V and J are TRBV20-1 and TRBJ1-4, with a weak D call TRBD1 (5 bases). In germline, CDR1 is DFQATT, CDR2 SNEGSKA (reference sequence). The CDR3 runs 13 residues. The V gene lost 6 bases and the J gene lost 5 bases, with 13 bases spanning the gap. The CDR3 sequence is CSAERTRNEKLFF. The CDR3 DNA follows: TGCAGTGCCGAGCGGACAAGGAATGAAAAACTGTTTTTT.

This clonotype has more than one count but fewer than ten. The V call is TRBV13, the J call TRBJ2-3; D is ambiguous. This CDR3 spans 15 amino acids. Germline V gene data show CDR1 as PRHDT and CDR2 as FYEKMQ (reference sequence). The ends were cut back, 0 bases at V and 0 bases at J, with 7 bases in the middle. The CDR3 coding sequence is TGTGCCAGCAGCTTAGGCATAAGGAGCACAGATACGCAGTATTTT. Its translation is CASSLGIRSTDTQYF.

This clonotype was counted at least ten times. V usage is TRBV3-1 and J usage is TRBJ2-3; TRBD2 is a possible D gene (5 bases). The V end was cut by 4 bases, the J end by 4 bases, with 9 bases between. CDR1 is LGHDT and CDR2 is YNNKEL in the germline V gene (reference sequence). This CDR3 spans 13 amino acids. CDR3 DNA: TGTGCCAGCAGCCCCTCGGGGTCAGATACGCAGTATTTT. It yields the protein CASSPSGSDTQYF.

This clonotype was seen ten or more times. The gene calls are TRBV3-1 and TRBJ2-3; D unresolved. CDR3 length: 13 residues. Germline CDR1 and CDR2: LGHDT and YNNKEL (reference sequence). Trimming stripped 2 bases from V and 6 bases from J, with 9 bases between. For the CDR3, the DNA is TGTGCCAGCAGCCAATACCCGACCGATACGCAGTATTTT. Protein sequence: CASSQYPTDTQYF.

This clonotype has at least ten counts. This chain connects TRBV3-1 to TRBJ1-5; D is perhaps TRBD1 (5 bases). The ends were cut back, 1 base at V and 7 bases at J, with 11 bases in the middle. Germline lookup yields CDR1 LGHDT and CDR2 YNNKEL (reference sequence). The CDR3 runs to 14 residues. In DNA form, the CDR3 reads TGTGCCAGCAGCCAAGGGGGCCTCTTACAGCCCCAGCATTTT. This translates into CASSQGGLLQPQHF.

This clonotype was seen at least ten times. The J gene is TRBJ1-5, the V gene TRBV5-8, with D maybe TRBD1 (5 bases). V was shortened by 4 bases and J by 2 bases, with 16 bases between the two germline ends. Germline CDR1 SGHTS, CDR2 YDEGEE. There are 16 residues in the CDR3. The CDR3 protein is CASSTGWGGGNQPQHF. In nucleotides, the CDR3 is TGTGCCAGCAGCACCGGGTGGGGGGGTGGCAATCAGCCCCAGCATTTT.

This clonotype was seen more than once but under ten times. V usage is TRBV5-1 and J usage is TRBJ2-1; no reliable D call. The CDR3 is made up of 14 amino acids. Trimming pared 6 bases from V and 6 bases from J, leaving 16 bases between. Germline V gene sequence: CDR1 SGHRS, CDR2 YFSETQ. The CDR3 sequence: CASKEEQSGNEQFF. For the CDR3, the DNA is TGCGCCAGCAAAGAGGAACAGTCGGGCAATGAGCAGTTCTTC.

In this sample, this clonotype turned up many times. The V and J genes are TRBV7-6 and TRBJ2-7; TRBD1 aligns across 8 bases. Germline CDR1 SGHVS, CDR2 FNYEAQ. This CDR3 has 14 amino acids. After removal of 2 bases from V and 3 bases from J, the junction contained 3 bases not matched to a gene. The CDR3 sequence is CASSLRDRYYEQYF. The CDR3, as DNA: TGTGCCAGCAGCTTAAGGGACAGGTACTACGAGCAGTACTTC.

This clonotype was detected many times. The chain combines TRBV7-2 with TRBJ1-1, with D possibly TRBD1 on 5 matching bases. The V end was cut by 4 bases, the J end by 4 bases, with 19 bases between. The germline V gene has CDR1 SGHTA and CDR2 FQGNSA. CDR3 length equals 16 residues. The CDR3 region is CASSSKWGPAVTEAFF. CDR3 in DNA: TGTGCCAGCAGCTCCAAGTGGGGCCCGGCTGTCACTGAAGCTTTCTTT. The full variable domain, rest sourced from reference TRBV7-2 and TRBJ1-1, is GAGVSQSPSNKVTEKGKDVELRCDPISGHTALYWYRQSLGQGLEFLIYFQGNSAPDKSGLPSDRFSAERTGGSVSTLTIQRTQQEDSAVYLCASSSKWGPAVTEAFFGQGTRLTVV.

The CDR3: CASSFGGQRDTQYF. For the CDR3, the DNA is TGCGCCAGCAGCTTCGGGGGGCAGAGAGATACGCAGTATTTT. The rearrangement links TRBV5-1 to TRBJ2-3, with D tentatively TRBD2 (7 bases). Germline CDR1 SGHRS, CDR2 YFSETQ. V gave up 2 bases and J gave up 5 bases, with 12 bases separating them. The CDR3 loop spans 14 amino acids.

In the case of this clonotype: A read error may be the cause here, since a much bigger clone is one base away. The chain uses TRBV30 and TRBJ2-2; D is ambiguous. Trimming left V 8 bases short and J 4 bases short, with 20 bases between. CDR3 length: 15 residues. Per the germline V gene, CDR1 is GTSNPN and CDR2 is SVGIG (reference sequence). In DNA form, the CDR3 reads TGTGCCCTTAAAGCCCAACACCTGGGCACCGGGGAGCTGTTTTTT. This encodes CALKAQHLGTGELFF.

V usage is TRBV4-2 and J usage is TRBJ1-1; tentative D call: TRBD1 (5 bases). This CDR3 has 16 amino acids. V lost 0 bases to trimming and J lost 3 bases, with 14 bases between them. Per the germline V gene, CDR1 is LGHNA and CDR2 is YNFKEQ. CDR3 nucleotides: TGTGCCAGCAGCCAAGATCCTTGGGGCATGGACACTGAAGCTTTCTTT. This encodes CASSQDPWGMDTEAFF.

This chain uses TRBV20-1 with TRBJ2-1; 8 bases fit TRBD2. The V gene's germline CDR1 is DFQATT and CDR2 SNEGSKA (reference sequence). The CDR3 runs to 16 residues. Germline trimming cut 0 bases from V and 4 bases from J; bases unmatched to any gene: 8. CDR3 sequence reads: CSARDRGGPSYNEQFF. Here the CDR3 DNA reads TGCAGTGCTAGAGATCGGGGGGGGCCCTCTTACAATGAGCAGTTCTTC.

This clonotype turned up a few times. The rearrangement uses TRBV28 and TRBJ2-3; tentatively, D is TRBD2 (5 bases). The CDR3 totals 14 residues. The V gene lost 8 bases and the J gene lost 4 bases, with 16 bases spanning the gap. Germline V gene data show CDR1 as MDHEN and CDR2 as SYDVKM. The CDR3 protein is CASARGAVADTQYF. The DNA for the CDR3 is TGTGCCAGCGCCCGGGGTGCGGTCGCAGATACGCAGTATTTT.

The chain employs TRBV5-6 and TRBJ2-1; tentative D call: TRBD1 (5 bases). Germline V gene sequence: CDR1 SGHDT, CDR2 YYEEEE. Trimming took 0 bases from V and 10 from J, leaving 14 bases between them. This CDR3 is built from 14 residues. This CDR3 is CASSLVIQGSEQFF. The CDR3 DNA reads TGTGCCAGCAGCTTGGTTATCCAGGGTAGCGAGCAGTTCTTC.

This clonotype was found a few times. This chain uses TRBV9 with TRBJ2-3; D is unclear. The V and J ends lost 4 bases and 4 bases respectively, with 13 bases between them. The CDR3 has 14 residues. CDR1 is SGDLS and CDR2 is YYNGEE in the germline V gene. CDR3 in amino acids: CASSPLRAADTQYF. The CDR3 nucleotides read TGTGCCAGCAGCCCCCTACGGGCAGCAGATACGCAGTATTTT. Full variable domain (outside the CDR3, taken from reference TRBV9 and TRBJ2-3): DSGVTQTPKHLITATGQRVTLRCSPRSGDLSVYWYQQSLDQGLQFLIQYYNGEERAKGNILERFSAQQFPDLHSELNLSSLELGDSALYFCASSPLRAADTQYFGPGTRLTVL.